This TCR beta chain was sequenced in a study of blood T cell repertoires in COVID-19. Turning to the study itself: Sample material is recorded as cDNA or gDNA derived from T cells, B-cell-depleted T cells, or PBMCs.

Sequenced by immunoSEQ multiplex PCR; TCRdb stores in-frame clones only, minus some. The repertoire holds 200,000 or so clones, around 87% seen once, with over 3% in the top ten. Everyone who took part was roughly 18 to 89 years old, and they came from about two dozen US areas. Each participant's cohort was designated according to participant-reported clinical history. The ends lost 6 bases at V and 7 bases at J; junction bases unmatched: 6. From germline, CDR1 is KGHSH and CDR2 LQKENI. This CDR3 has 14 amino acids. The chain has TRBV18 and TRBJ2-7, with 13 positions matching TRBD2. This receptor was identified in a woman under 30 in a cohort exposed to, infected with or recovered from COVID-19 (not recorded which). The sample consisted of PBMCs or T cells enriched from blood (not recorded which). Here the CDR3 DNA reads TGTGCCAGCTCTCCGCCGGGACTAGCGGGGGAGCAGTACTTC. This sequence encodes CASSPPGLAGEQYF.